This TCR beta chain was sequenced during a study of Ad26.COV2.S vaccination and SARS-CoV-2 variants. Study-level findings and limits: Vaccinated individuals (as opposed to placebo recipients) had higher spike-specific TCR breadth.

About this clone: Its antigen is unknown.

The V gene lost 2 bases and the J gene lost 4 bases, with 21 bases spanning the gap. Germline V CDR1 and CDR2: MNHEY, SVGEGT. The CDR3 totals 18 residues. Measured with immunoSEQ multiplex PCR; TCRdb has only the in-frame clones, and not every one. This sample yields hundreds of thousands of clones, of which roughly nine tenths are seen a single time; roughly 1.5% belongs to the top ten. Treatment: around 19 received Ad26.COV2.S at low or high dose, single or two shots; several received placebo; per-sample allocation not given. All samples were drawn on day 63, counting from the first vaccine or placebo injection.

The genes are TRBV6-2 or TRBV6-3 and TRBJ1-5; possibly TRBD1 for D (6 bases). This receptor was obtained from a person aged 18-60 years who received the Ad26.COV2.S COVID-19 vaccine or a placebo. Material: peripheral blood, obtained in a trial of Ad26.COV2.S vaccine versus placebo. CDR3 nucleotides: TGTGCCAGCAGTTACGCGGTCGCCGGACAGTTCCGTAATCAGCCCCAGCATTTT. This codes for CASSYAVAGQFRNQPQHF.